This T cell receptor (beta chain) is from a study of human T cells and chemical hapten exposure. One entry per CDR3 protein, called by TCRdb with MiXCR from the RACE reads. The sample lists fewer than 500,000 distinct CDR3 sequences, 4.8% occurring once. Time point meaning: patch test 1, 2 weeks after DPC sensitization. Noted treatment: therapeutic diphenylcyclopropenone sensitization with weekly scalp DPC. Overall study findings and caveats: Compared to controls, expanded TCRs made significantly more large clusters of similar CDR3s.

This clonotype has a count of ten or more. The antigen is not known. Germline loops: CDR1 SGHVS, CDR2 FQNEAQ. The CDR3 totals 16 residues. V was cut by 4 bases and J by 3 bases, with 16 bases left in between. This sequence was found in a woman between 45 and 60 years old with alopecia areata. Some clones in this sample may be carry-over from other donors' samples. The chain links TRBV7-8 to TRBJ2-4; tentatively, D is TRBD1 (5 bases). Source: whole blood, taken in connection with sensitization to the hapten diphenylcyclopropenone (DPC). The CDR3 bases are TGTGCCAGCAGCTCTGTGACAGACAACCTCAAAAACATTCAGTACTTC. Translation: CASSSVTDNLKNIQYF. Full variable domain (rest looked up from reference TRBV7-8 and TRBJ2-4): GAGVSQSPRYKVAKRGQDVALRCDPISGHVSLFWYQQALGQGPEFLTYFQNEAQLDKSGLPSDRFFAERPEGSVSTLKIQRTQQEDSAVYLCASSSVTDNLKNIQYFGAGTRLSVL.